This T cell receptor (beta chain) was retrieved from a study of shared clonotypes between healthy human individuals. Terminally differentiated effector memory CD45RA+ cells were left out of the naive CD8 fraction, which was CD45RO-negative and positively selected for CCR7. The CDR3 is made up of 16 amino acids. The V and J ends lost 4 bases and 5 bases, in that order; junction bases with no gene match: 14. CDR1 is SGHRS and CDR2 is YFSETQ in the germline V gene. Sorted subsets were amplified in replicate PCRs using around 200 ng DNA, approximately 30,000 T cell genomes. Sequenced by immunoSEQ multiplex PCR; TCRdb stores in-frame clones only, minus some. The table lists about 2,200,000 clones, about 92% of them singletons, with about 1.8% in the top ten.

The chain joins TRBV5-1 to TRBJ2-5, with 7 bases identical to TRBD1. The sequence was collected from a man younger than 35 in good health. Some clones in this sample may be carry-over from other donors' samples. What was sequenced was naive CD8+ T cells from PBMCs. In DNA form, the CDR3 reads TGCGCCAGCAGCAGCCTGGGGACAGCACTCAAGGAGACCCAGTACTTC. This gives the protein CASSSLGTALKETQYF.